A single sample is the source of the 16 T cell receptor beta chains below, sequenced in a study of read filtering for tumor transcriptome and immune sequencing. Molecular barcoded adaptors covering alpha/delta and beta/gamma chains were used on about 390 ng RNA. One entry per CDR3 protein, called by TCRdb with MiXCR from the reads. The table lists roughly 130,000 distinct CDR3 sequences, 10% to 15% of them singletons. The sample consisted of a population of CD138-negative cells sorted from bone marrow. The origin of the receptors is a donor aged 40 or older with multiple myeloma.

This clonotype was seen repeatedly, ten times or more. The V gene is TRBV30, the J gene TRBJ1-1, with D uncertain. The CDR3 is 12 residues long. V lost 0 bases, J lost 0 bases, and 2 bases lay in between. In germline, CDR1 is GTSNPN, CDR2 SVGIG (reference sequence). The CDR3 spells CAWSVLNTEAFF. The CDR3 nucleotides are TGTGCCTGGAGTGTTTTGAACACTGAAGCTTTCTTT.

This clonotype has more than one count but fewer than ten. The chain is built from TRBV19 and TRBJ1-5; unclear D gene. Germline values: CDR1 LNHDA, CDR2 SQIVND (reference sequence). With 5 bases removed from V and 6 bases from J, the gap between germline ends came to 8 bases. The CDR3 length is 12 residues. CDR3 loop: CASSPPGQPQHF. CDR3 coding DNA: TGTGCCAGTAGTCCACCGGGTCAGCCCCAGCATTTT.

This clonotype has a count of ten or more. This chain connects TRBV2 to TRBJ2-5, with 8 nucleotides matching TRBD2. Trimming removed 4 bases from V and 4 bases from J; junction bases left unmatched: 8. This CDR3 contains 15 residues. Germline V gives CDR1 SNHLY, CDR2 FYNNEI. In nucleotides, the CDR3 is TGTGCCAGCAGTGCCACGGGGACTAGTATAGAGACCCAGTACTTC. Protein product: CASSATGTSIETQYF.

This clonotype was counted a few times. The J gene is TRBJ2-2, the V gene TRBV20-1; D perhaps matches TRBD2 (5 bases). The germline gives CDR1 DFQATT, CDR2 SNEGSKA (reference sequence). CDR3 size: 12 residues. V was pared by 1 base and J by 7 bases, with 7 bases between. As DNA, the CDR3 is TGCAGTGCTAGAGGGGGAGTCGGGGAGCTGTTTTTT. Translated, it gives CSARGGVGELFF.

This clonotype was seen at least ten times. The V and J genes are TRBV9 and TRBJ2-3; D is ambiguous. In germline, CDR1 is SGDLS, CDR2 YYNGEE. Trimming took off 2 bases at V and 2 bases at J, with 12 bases between the two ends. CDR3 length equals 15 residues. CDR3 loop: CASSVLGMLTDTQYF. CDR3 coding DNA: TGTGCCAGCAGCGTGTTAGGGATGCTCACAGATACGCAGTATTTT.

This clonotype was detected ten times or more. The chain recombines TRBV5-1 with TRBJ1-5; 10 bases match TRBD1. The trim removed 0 bases at V and 7 bases at J, leaving 7 bases unmatched. Germline CDR1 reads SGHRS; CDR2 reads YFSETQ. The CDR3 runs 16 residues. The chain's CDR3 is CASSLGPTGGYQPQHF. The CDR3 nucleotides are TGCGCCAGCAGCTTGGGTCCGACAGGGGGCTACCAGCCCCAGCATTTT.

The table lists this clonotype with a few counts. The chain uses TRBV2 and TRBJ2-5, with TRBD2 matching 10 bases. The V gene end was trimmed by 4 bases and the J gene end by 5 bases; junction bases not matched to a gene: 7. Germline CDR1 reads SNHLY; CDR2 reads FYNNEI. The CDR3 length is 15 residues. CDR3 sequence (DNA): TGTGCCAGCAGTGTTCCTAGCGGGGGTCCGGAGACCCAGTACTTC. Amino acid sequence: CASSVPSGGPETQYF.

The table lists this clonotype with many counts. The J gene is TRBJ1-4, the V gene TRBV12-3 or TRBV12-4; D possibly corresponds to TRBD1 (5 bases). The CDR3 totals 14 residues. The ends were cut back, 8 bases at V and 7 bases at J, with 17 bases in the middle. CDR3 residues: CASRNGGTSEKLFF. The CDR3 DNA reads as TGTGCCAGCCGTAACGGGGGAACGAGTGAAAAACTGTTTTTT.

This clonotype was observed at least ten times. V usage is TRBV20-1 and J usage is TRBJ2-1; TRBD2 is a possible D gene (5 bases). Trimming took 5 bases from V and 4 from J, leaving 18 bases between them. CDR1 and CDR2 (germline): DFQATT, SNEGSKA (reference sequence). The CDR3 has 15 residues. Written as DNA, the CDR3 is TGCAGTGCTCCGATGTTACAAGGGAGTTACAATGAGCAGTTCTTC. The encoded protein is CSAPMLQGSYNEQFF.

Of note for this clonotype: This sequence may be a read error, since a much larger clone differs from it by one base. This sequence joins TRBV4-1 and TRBJ2-6; maybe TRBD1 (6 bases). Trimming took 5 bases from V and 2 from J, leaving 16 bases between them. This CDR3 contains 17 residues. CDR1 and CDR2 from the germline V gene are MGHRA and YSYEKL. The CDR3 sequence: CASSATSTGTGANVLTF. CDR3 DNA sequence: TGCGCCAGCAGCGCGACCTCTACAGGGACTGGGGCCAACGTCCTGACTTTC.

In this sample, this clonotype turned up many times. The chain is built from TRBV13 and TRBJ2-1; D gene ambiguous. V was shortened by 2 bases and J by 1 base, with 15 bases between the two germline ends. The CDR3 spans 17 residues. The germline V gene encodes CDR1 PRHDT and CDR2 FYEKMQ (reference sequence). CDR3 amino acids: CASSLLKSGMSYNEQFF. The CDR3 nucleotides read TGTGCCAGCAGCTTATTAAAGTCCGGAATGTCCTACAATGAGCAGTTCTTC. The complete variable domain, with remaining parts taken from reference TRBV13 and TRBJ2-1, reads AAGVIQSPRHLIKEKRETATLKCYPIPRHDTVYWYQQGPGQDPQFLISFYEKMQSDKGSIPDRFSAQQFSDYHSELNMSSLELGDSALYFCASSLLKSGMSYNEQFFGPGTRLTVL.

This clonotype was seen many times. The rearrangement uses TRBV7-2 and TRBJ2-3, with 7 positions matching TRBD2. Germline lookup yields CDR1 SGHTA and CDR2 FQGNSA. The CDR3 has 14 amino acids. V trimming: 4 bases; J trimming: 4 bases; junction bases outside the gene matches: 5. The CDR3 nucleotides read TGTGCCAGCAGCTCTAGACTAGCCCCAGATACGCAGTATTTT. Amino acid sequence: CASSSRLAPDTQYF.

This clonotype has a count of ten or more. V usage is TRBV12-3 or TRBV12-4 and J usage is TRBJ1-6, with 8 bases fitting TRBD1. V lost 1 base to trimming and J lost 10 bases; unmatched junction nucleotides: 3. This CDR3 is built from 14 residues. CDR3 protein: CASSLGTGWSPLHF. CDR3 DNA sequence: TGTGCCAGCAGTTTAGGGACAGGGTGGTCACCCCTCCACTTT.

Of note for this clonotype: One base away lies a much larger clone, so this may be a sequencing read error. V is TRBV12-3 or TRBV12-4 and J is TRBJ2-2, with 9 bases identical to TRBD2. The CDR3 length is 18 residues. CDR3: CASSLNGSGGQNTGEPFF. The CDR3 bases are TGTGCCAGCAGTTTAAATGGTAGCGGGGGCCAGAACACCGGGGAGCCGTTTTTT.

Many counts were recorded for this clonotype. The rearrangement joins TRBV5-5 to TRBJ2-2; TRBD1 might be the D (6 bases). The CDR3 sequence is 13 residues long. CDR1 is SGHKS and CDR2 is YYEKEE in the germline V gene (reference sequence). The germline V and J ends were trimmed by 4 bases and 4 bases, with 8 bases remaining between them. This CDR3 is CASSQQGTGELFF. In DNA, the CDR3 is TGTGCCAGCAGCCAACAGGGCACCGGGGAGCTGTTTTTT.

This clonotype was recorded at least ten times. The rearrangement joins TRBV2 to TRBJ2-7; perhaps TRBD2 as D (5 bases). This CDR3 region has 11 residues. The germline CDR1 and CDR2 sequences are SNHLY and FYNNEI. Trimming took 6 bases from V and 3 from J, leaving 6 bases between them. Here the CDR3 reads CASRGLYEQYF. As DNA, the CDR3 is TGTGCCAGCAGAGGACTCTACGAGCAGTACTTC.